The source of this T cell receptor (beta chain) is a study of shared clonotypes between healthy human individuals (dated by TCRdb to the early 2020s). Study-level background: A couple of women and a few men aged 18 to 49 years were included in the cohort. To estimate repertoire size and how much clonotype sharing occurs between individuals, the study deeply sequenced the blood TCR repertoires of several healthy adults. To increase sequencing depth and limit assay-specific biases, different laboratories used diverse techniques to prepare libraries and sequence TCR repertoires. Each donor's leukapheresis produced roughly between roughly 0.85 and 10 billion PBMCs. For each donor, three plates each were used for CD4 naive and CD4 memory, two plates were used for CD8 naive, and one plate was used for CD8 memory.

Study-level results and caveats: Based on pairwise subsampling, the degree of clonotype sharing among donors was expected to be affected by sequencing depth. Naive subsets generally had larger estimated clonotype richness than memory subsets. Sampling was restricted to blood, and TCR repertoires in tissue are likely to differ from TCR repertoires in blood. Rarefaction of sorted-subset datasets indicated incomplete sequencing despite the large sequencing depth. Clonotypes shared by all four sorted-subset donors showed higher generation probabilities than non-shared clonotypes. The genetic and exposure-history diversity represented was limited by the small number of donors. Around 5.4% of naive CD4, roughly 3.6% of naive CD8, approximately 2% of memory CD4, and approximately 0.4% of memory CD8 clonotypes were shared across several donors.

Healthy HIV-negative adults with no recently reported acute infections or vaccinations were included as donors. All donors were Caucasian adults living in Nashville, Tennessee, USA. Magnetic negative selection was used to enrich CD4+ T cells, after which naive cells were positively selected on CD45RA and the negative fraction became the memory subset. Blood was obtained by leukapheresis, after which PBMCs were separated by Ficoll-Histopaque density gradient centrifugation and cryopreserved in liquid nitrogen vapor phase. Analytical flow cytometry was used to check the purity and quantity of every magnetically sorted T cell population. Each sorted fraction had its genomic DNA isolated and then quantified by UV absorbance on a Nanodrop 2000c. Comment on this clone: This receptor's antigen is unknown. The input lacks base qualities; no much larger clone sits a single base away.

Using the deep immunoSEQ assay, TCR CDR3 regions were amplified from genomic DNA by multiplex PCR. Extracted genomic DNA from each cell subset was spread evenly across all wells of several immunoSEQ 96-well plates, with each plate serving as a replicate. For sorted subsets, approximately 200 ng of genomic DNA, equivalent to about 30,000 T cell genomes, went into each replicate PCR. Purified libraries were quantified with a Qubit 3.0 fluorometer, sized on a Bioanalyzer 2100, and re-quantified with the KAPA Library Quantification kit. A separate single-read 150-cycle Illumina NextSeq 550 flow cell was used to sequence each immunoSEQ 96-well plate. For the original study's pipeline: The immunoSEQ output contained only junctional sequences without quality scores, so filtering could not match that applied to full-length reads. Sequences were annotated with PyIR, a Python wrapper for IgBLAST v1.9, and V/J genes and CDR3 were assigned using IMGT germline references. Reads were removed for weak V/J assignments (E-value above 1e-6), missing CDR3, stop codons, out-of-frame junctions, or ambiguous translated residues. A V3J clonotype was defined by an identical inferred V gene, J gene, and CDR3 amino acid sequence. To compute the percentage overlap between repertoires, the number of shared unique clonotypes was divided by the size of the smaller repertoire. Three approaches were used to assess repertoire richness: RTK rarefaction, the Chao1 estimator, and Recon v2.1 estimates of unobserved clonotypes. Generation probabilities were computed with OLGA for all TCRbeta clonotypes obtained by the gDNA method from a few donors. The table comes from immuneACCESS by way of TCRdb, which keeps in-frame sequences with V and J called. Part of the clones is missing from these tables; in studies checked, under half for an unresolved V gene and the rest for unknown reasons. V and J calls plus clone size are reproduced from that table; the DNA served to infer D and trimming. Across this sample there are under 1,900,000 clones, with around 98.5% seen only once. The ten most abundant clones make up about 0.35% of the sample.

The receptor was isolated from a man younger than 40 in good health. The sample was naive CD4+ T cells sorted from blood. Sample cell subset or site, as interpreted from the label and publication: CD45RA+ positively selected.

The DNA reads as follows: TGTGCCAGTAGTAGGGGCTCAGGGGTCCAAGAGACCCAGTACTTC. It is translated as CASSRGSGVQETQYF. The chain is encoded by TRBV19 joined to TRBJ2-5; a weak D assignment points to TRBD1 (6 bases agree). Sequences LNHDA (CDR1) and SQIVND (CDR2) are obtained from the germline V gene (reference sequence). V gives up 4 bases and J gives up 1 base, and the segment between their germline ends measures 13 bases. The CDR3 starts with the cysteine, ends with the phenylalanine, and has 15 residues. Only the CDR3 DNA is retained, 45 bases long and in frame from the first base.